A selection of T cell receptor beta chains follows, all from one sample in a study of blood T cells in healthy people across ages. TCRdb passed the 5' RACE reads through MiXCR, listing each CDR3 protein once. The data show 980,000 or so distinct CDR3 sequences, under 50% seen once. The sequenced material came from blood. The receptors here all came from a man aged 30 to 39 in good health. The CDR3 runs from the conserved cysteine through the conserved F or W. The D gene is left open where the match is weak. Size is stated for part of the rows, as once, few or many counts, or as a class when the clone is expanded.

clone size	V gene	D gene	J gene	CDR3 length	CDR3 DNA	CDR3 protein
few	TRBV10-3	.	TRBJ1-5	17	TGTGCCATCAGTGAGTCGCGGGCAGGGGCTAGCAATCAGCCCCAGCATTTT	CAISESRAGASNQPQHF
.	TRBV2	.	TRBJ1-2	16	TGTGCCAGCAGTGATGAAGCGGGCCCAGCTAACTATGGCTACACCTTC	CASSDEAGPANYGYTF
.	TRBV20-1	.	TRBJ1-2	17	TGCAGTGCTAGGGATGAACAGAAAGAAAGTGAAAACTATGGCTACACCTTC	CSARDEQKESENYGYTF
.	TRBV4-3	.	TRBJ2-1	15	TGCGCCAGCAGCCAAGAGGAGGTGGCTAGCGCTAAGCAGTTCTTC	CASSQEEVASAKQFF
many	TRBV3-1	TRBD1	TRBJ2-7	15	TGTGCCAGCAGCCAAGGGGCCCGACAGGGCCGCGAGCAGTACTTC	CASSQGARQGREQYF
.	TRBV4-3	TRBD1	TRBJ2-1	13	TGCGCCAGCAGCCAAGTAGGGGACAGGGAGCAGTTCTTC	CASSQVGDREQFF
few	TRBV3-1	.	TRBJ1-4	14	TGTGCCAGCAGCCAAGGAGACCCGGGGGAAAAACTGTTTTTT	CASSQGDPGEKLFF
.	TRBV6-2/TRBV6-3	TRBD1	TRBJ2-1	14	TGTGCCAGCAGAGGACAGGGGGCGTCAAATGAGCAGTTCTTC	CASRGQGASNEQFF
.	TRBV27	.	TRBJ2-4	14	TGTGCCAGCAGTTTAGTACAGAGTTACAATGAGCAGTACTTC	CASSLVQSYNEQYF
many	TRBV5-6	.	TRBJ2-6	18	TGTGCCAGCAGCTCAGCCCTCCGCTTTGGATCTGGGGCCAACGTCCTGACTTTC	CASSSALRFGSGANVLTF
few	TRBV6-1	.	TRBJ2-6	17	TGTGCCAGCAGTGAAGCGCCCGGTATTGGTGGGGCCAACGTCCTGACTTTC	CASSEAPGIGGANVLTF
.	TRBV29-1	.	TRBJ1-2	13	TGCAGCGTTGACCCCAGGAGAAACTATGGCTACACCTTC	CSVDPRRNYGYTF
.	TRBV5-1	.	TRBJ2-3	16	TGCGCCAGCAGTCCTAGACCGACCTATAGCACAGATACGCAGTATTTT	CASSPRPTYSTDTQYF
many	TRBV7-2	.	TRBJ1-2	15	TGTGCCAGCAGTTCGTACGGGGGACTGATCTATGGCTACACCTTC	CASSSYGGLIYGYTF
few	TRBV3-1	.	TRBJ2-3	14	TGTGCCAGCAGCCGCGCACAGGGAAAAGATACGCAGTATTTT	CASSRAQGKDTQYF
few	TRBV6-5	.	TRBJ2-1	11	TGTGCCAGCAGAATCGGCGGGGAGCAGTTCTTC	CASRIGGEQFF
.	TRBV12-3/TRBV12-4	TRBD2	TRBJ2-5	16	TGTGCCAGCAGTTTAGGAGCGGGGGGGCTAAGAGAGACCCAGTACTTC	CASSLGAGGLRETQYF
.	TRBV29-1	.	TRBJ1-1	12	TGCAGCGTACGGACGGAGAACACTGAAGCTTTCTTT	CSVRTENTEAFF
.	TRBV6-2/TRBV6-3	.	TRBJ2-3	15	TGTGCCAGCAGCAGAACAGGGACATACTCGAATACGCAGTATTTT	CASSRTGTYSNTQYF
.	TRBV7-6	TRBD1	TRBJ1-1	15	TGTGCCAGCAGCCTTAACAGGGGGCGGGACACTGAAGCTTTCTTT	CASSLNRGRDTEAFF
.	TRBV6-5	.	TRBJ2-7	15	TGTGCCAGCAGTTACTCGCGCAGGGCCGGCTACGAGCAGTACTTC	CASSYSRRAGYEQYF
.	TRBV28	TRBD1	TRBJ2-5	15	TGTGCCAGCAGTGCCCCCAGGGGGTCGGAAGAGACCCAGTACTTC	CASSAPRGSEETQYF
.	TRBV4-1	.	TRBJ2-7	14	TGCGCCAGCAGCCAAGAGGGTGACTCCTACGAGCAGTACTTC	CASSQEGDSYEQYF
.	TRBV4-1	.	TRBJ2-1	18	TGCGCCAGCAGCCAAGATCTTCTCGGGGGGCCTGGATTTGATGAGCAGCTCTTC	CASSQDLLGGPGFDEQLF
.	TRBV6-1	.	TRBJ2-7	12	TGTGCCAGCAGTGTTCAGCCCTACGAGCAGTACTTC	CASSVQPYEQYF
.	TRBV6-6	.	TRBJ1-1	12	TGTGCCAGCAGACAGGGAGAGACTGAAGCTTTCTTT	CASRQGETEAFF
few	TRBV24-1	.	TRBJ2-2	15	TGTGCCACCAGTGATGGGTCTAGGGGTTACGGGGAGCTGTTTTTT	CATSDGSRGYGELFF
few	TRBV6-1	.	TRBJ2-3	15	TGTGCCAGCAGTGAAGAAGGGCAGGGCACAGATACGCAGTATTTT	CASSEEGQGTDTQYF
.	TRBV3-1	.	TRBJ1-1	12	TGTGCCAGCAGCCCCCGTTTTGGTGAAGCTTTCTTT	CASSPRFGEAFF
.	TRBV12-3/TRBV12-4	TRBD2	TRBJ2-5	15	TGTGCCAGCAGTTTGGAGCGGGGGGGTTATAATGAGCAGTACTTC	CASSLERGGYNEQYF
once	TRBV29-1	TRBD1	TRBJ2-7	13	TGCAGCGTGGGACAGACAGGGCGCTACGAGCAGTACTTC	CSVGQTGRYEQYF
few	TRBV9	TRBD1	TRBJ2-1	15	TGTGCCAGCAGCGTAGTCGGACAGGGGGTCGTTGAGCAGTTCTTC	CASSVVGQGVVEQFF
few	TRBV27	.	TRBJ1-1	12	TGTGCCAGCCACCAACGGCACACTGAAGCTTTCTTT	CASHQRHTEAFF
.	TRBV10-3	.	TRBJ2-3	14	TGTGCCATCAAAGGGGCAGGTTCGGGAGATACGCAGTATTTT	CAIKGAGSGDTQYF
.	TRBV3-1	TRBD1	TRBJ2-1	13	TGTGCCAGCAGCACGGACAGGAGTAATGAGCAGTTCTTC	CASSTDRSNEQFF
.	TRBV7-2	.	TRBJ2-2	13	TGTGCCAGCAGCTTGTGGGACTCCGGGGAGCTGTTTTTT	CASSLWDSGELFF
.	TRBV20-1	.	TRBJ1-2	15	TGCAGTGCTAGAGACCTCGGACCTTCGAGGAAAGGCTACACCTTC	CSARDLGPSRKGYTF
.	TRBV7-2	.	TRBJ1-4	16	TGTGCCAGCAGCTCCGGAGGATCAACAACTAATGAAAAACTGTTTTTT	CASSSGGSTTNEKLFF
many	TRBV6-1	TRBD1	TRBJ2-3	15	TGTGCCAGCAGTGAAGGACAGGGGATATCGGATACGCAGTATTTT	CASSEGQGISDTQYF
few	TRBV30	.	TRBJ2-1	14	TGTGCCTGGAGTCGCGGGGGCCCCAACAATGAGCAGTTCTTC	CAWSRGGPNNEQFF
.	TRBV12-3/TRBV12-4	.	TRBJ2-7	20	TGTGCCAGCCAGTTTAGGCCGGGATCTCGACCCGACGAGAGTTCATACGAGCAGTACTTC	CASQFRPGSRPDESSYEQYF
.	TRBV7-9	.	TRBJ2-2	13	TGTGCCAGCAGCTCACAGCCGAACGGGGAGCTGTTTTTT	CASSSQPNGELFF
.	TRBV6-2/TRBV6-3	.	TRBJ1-4	14	TGTGCCAGCAGTTACGGTGGGGCTAATGAAAAACTGTTTTTT	CASSYGGANEKLFF
.	TRBV4-3	.	TRBJ2-1	18	TGCACCAGCAGCCCAGAATCCCCCGGGACATCTACCTACAATGAGCAGTTCTTC	CTSSPESPGTSTYNEQFF
.	TRBV4-1	TRBD1	TRBJ2-7	16	TGCGCCTGCAGCCAAGATCCAGGGGGCATATCCTACGAGCAGTACTTC	CACSQDPGGISYEQYF
few	TRBV6-5	.	TRBJ2-1	16	TGTGCCAGCAGTCGCCAAGGGGACACTTCCTACAATGAGCAGTTCTTC	CASSRQGDTSYNEQFF
.	TRBV4-3	TRBD1	TRBJ1-5	15	TGCGCCAGCAGCCTGGGGGCAGGGGGGGATCAGCCCCAGCATTTT	CASSLGAGGDQPQHF
.	TRBV3-1	.	TRBJ2-1	16	TGTGCCAGCAGCCAAGAGAGGGGGACCTCCTACAATGAGCAGTTCTTC	CASSQERGTSYNEQFF
.	TRBV7-9	TRBD2	TRBJ2-3	13	TGTGCCAGCGAAGCGGGGGGCACAGATACGCAGTATTTT	CASEAGGTDTQYF
.	TRBV28	.	TRBJ2-5	15	TGTGCCAGCAGTTTAAAGGGAGGAGGAGGAGAGACCCAGTACTTC	CASSLKGGGGETQYF
few	TRBV10-3	.	TRBJ2-1	14	TGTGCCATCAGTGCCGGGACAACTTACAATGAGCAGTTCTTC	CAISAGTTYNEQFF
few	TRBV4-1	.	TRBJ2-7	15	TGCGCCAGCAGCCAATACTCCCCCAGCATGGGGGAGCAGTACTTC	CASSQYSPSMGEQYF
.	TRBV5-1	TRBD1	TRBJ2-5	16	TGCGCCAGCAGCTTAGAAGGGACAGGGGAGTACCATGAGCAGTACTTC	CASSLEGTGEYHEQYF
few	TRBV21-1	.	TRBJ2-5	14	TGTGCCAGCAGCCATCGAGAGGTACTTGAGACCCAGTACTTC	CASSHREVLETQYF
.	TRBV4-3	TRBD2	TRBJ2-7	15	TGCGCCAGCAGCCCGGGAGCGGGGGGGCGATACGAGCAGTACTTC	CASSPGAGGRYEQYF